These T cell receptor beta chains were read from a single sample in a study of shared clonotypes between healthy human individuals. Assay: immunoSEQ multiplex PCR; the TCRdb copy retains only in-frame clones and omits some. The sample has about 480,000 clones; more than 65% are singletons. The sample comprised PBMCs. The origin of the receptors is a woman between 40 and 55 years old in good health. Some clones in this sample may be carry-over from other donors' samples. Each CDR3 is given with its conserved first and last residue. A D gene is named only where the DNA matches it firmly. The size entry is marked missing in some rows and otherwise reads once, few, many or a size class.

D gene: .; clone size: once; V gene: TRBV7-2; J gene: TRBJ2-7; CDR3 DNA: TGTGCCAGCAGCTTAGTTCTCTACGAGCAGTACTTC; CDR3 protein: CASSLVLYEQYF
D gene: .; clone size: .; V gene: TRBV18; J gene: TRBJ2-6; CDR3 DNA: TGTGCCAGCTCACCACGCGGAGACTCTGGGGCCAACGTCCTGACTTTC; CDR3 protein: CASSPRGDSGANVLTF
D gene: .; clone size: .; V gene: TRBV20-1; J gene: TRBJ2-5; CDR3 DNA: TGCAGTGCTAGAGCCCTAGAGACCCAGTACTTC; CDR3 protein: CSARALETQYF
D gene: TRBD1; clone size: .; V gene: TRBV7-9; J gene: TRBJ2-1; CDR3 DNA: TGTGCCAGCAGCTCAAGCAGGGACAGGGGGGTTTGGGTAGAGTTCTTC; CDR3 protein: CASSSSRDRGVWVEFF
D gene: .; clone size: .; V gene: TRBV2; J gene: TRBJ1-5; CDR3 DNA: TGTGCCAGCAGGCGGATCCGGGATCAGCCCCAGCATTTT; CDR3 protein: CASRRIRDQPQHF
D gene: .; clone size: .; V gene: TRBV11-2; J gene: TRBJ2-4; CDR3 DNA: TGTGCCAGCAGCTTAAGAGGGGCTTTAACCAAAAACATTCAGTACTTC; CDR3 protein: CASSLRGALTKNIQYF
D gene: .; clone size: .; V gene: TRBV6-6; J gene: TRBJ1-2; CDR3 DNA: TGTGCCAGCAGTTACTCGAGGGACACCGGCGAACATGGCTACACCTTC; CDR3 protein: CASSYSRDTGEHGYTF
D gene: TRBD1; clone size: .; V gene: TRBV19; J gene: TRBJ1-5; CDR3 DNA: TGTGCCAGTAAAGAGACAGGGGGCCTCCAGCCCCAGCATTTT; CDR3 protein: CASKETGGLQPQHF
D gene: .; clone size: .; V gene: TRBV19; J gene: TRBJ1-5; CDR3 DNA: TGTGCCAGTAGGACGGACAGCAGTAGCAATCAGCCCCAGCATTTT; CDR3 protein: CASRTDSSSNQPQHF
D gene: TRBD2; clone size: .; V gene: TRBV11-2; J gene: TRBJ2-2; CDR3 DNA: TGTGCCAGCAGCCATAGCGGGGGGAACACCGGGGAGCTGTTTTTT; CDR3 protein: CASSHSGGNTGELFF
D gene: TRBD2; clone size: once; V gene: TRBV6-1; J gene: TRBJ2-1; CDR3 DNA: TGTGCCACCATACTAGCGGGATTAACCAATGAGCAGTTCTTC; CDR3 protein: CATILAGLTNEQFF
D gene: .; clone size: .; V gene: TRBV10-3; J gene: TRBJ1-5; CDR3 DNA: TGTGCCATCACTGAGGGACCGGGCAATAGCAATCAGCCCCAGCATTTT; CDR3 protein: CAITEGPGNSNQPQHF
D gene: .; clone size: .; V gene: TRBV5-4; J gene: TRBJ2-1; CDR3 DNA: TGTGCCAGCAGCTCCTCAGGTATCTACAATGAGCAGTTCTTC; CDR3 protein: CASSSSGIYNEQFF
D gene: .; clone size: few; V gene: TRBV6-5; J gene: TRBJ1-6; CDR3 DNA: TGTGCCAGCAGTTATTTGAGCTCCTATAATTCACCCCTCCACTTT; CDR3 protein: CASSYLSSYNSPLHF
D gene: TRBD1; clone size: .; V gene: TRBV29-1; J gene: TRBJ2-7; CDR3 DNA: TGCAGCGTTGGGGGGACAGGGGGCGAAGAGCAGTACTTC; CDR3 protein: CSVGGTGGEEQYF
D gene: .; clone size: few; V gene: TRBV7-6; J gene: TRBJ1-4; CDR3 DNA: TGTGCCAGCAGCCAAGCGACAGGAGATGGCGAAAAACTGTTTTTT; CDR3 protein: CASSQATGDGEKLFF
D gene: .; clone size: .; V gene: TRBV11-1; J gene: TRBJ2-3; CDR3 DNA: TGTGCCAGCAGCTTAGGCGTAGGAGGGCCCACAGATACGCAGTATTTT; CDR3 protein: CASSLGVGGPTDTQYF
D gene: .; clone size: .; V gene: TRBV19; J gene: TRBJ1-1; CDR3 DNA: TGTGCCAGTAGTATATCGGGCAGATTCGAAGCTTTCTTT; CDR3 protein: CASSISGRFEAFF
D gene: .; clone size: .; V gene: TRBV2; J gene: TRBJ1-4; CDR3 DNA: TGTGCCAGCAGGAGCCCGGACGGGCCAACTAATGAAAAACTGTTTTTT; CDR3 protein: CASRSPDGPTNEKLFF